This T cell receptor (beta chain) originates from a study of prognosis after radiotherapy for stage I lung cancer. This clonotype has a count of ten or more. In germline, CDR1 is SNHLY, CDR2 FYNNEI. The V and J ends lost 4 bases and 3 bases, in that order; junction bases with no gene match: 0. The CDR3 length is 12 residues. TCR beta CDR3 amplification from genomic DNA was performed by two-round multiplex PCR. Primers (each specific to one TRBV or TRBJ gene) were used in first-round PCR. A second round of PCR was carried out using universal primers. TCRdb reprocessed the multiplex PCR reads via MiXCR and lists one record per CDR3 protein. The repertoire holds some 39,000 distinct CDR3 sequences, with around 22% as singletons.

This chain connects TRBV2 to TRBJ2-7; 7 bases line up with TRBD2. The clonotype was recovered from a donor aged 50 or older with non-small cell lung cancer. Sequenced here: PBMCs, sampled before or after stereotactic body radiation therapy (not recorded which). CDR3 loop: CASSGGGYEQYF. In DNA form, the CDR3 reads TGTGCCAGCAGTGGGGGGGGCTACGAGCAGTACTTC.